These 22 T cell receptor beta chains originate from one sample sequenced in a study of early T cells in non-severe SARS-CoV-2 infection. TCRdb reanalysed the 5' RACE reads using MiXCR and keeps one entry per CDR3 protein. The table lists 25,000 to 35,000 distinct CDR3 sequences, more than 4.5% of them singletons, with approximately 3.5% in the top ten. Sequences were obtained from whole blood. These TCRs come from an adult who was a healthcare worker with PCR-confirmed SARS-CoV-2 infection or an uninfected control (not recorded which).

This clonotype was seen many times. This chain links TRBV28 with TRBJ1-1; D might be TRBD1 (5 bases). CDR1 MDHEN and CDR2 SYDVKM come from the germline V gene. The CDR3 consists of 14 residues. V lost 2 bases and J lost 4, with 11 bases in between. Here the CDR3 DNA reads TGTGCCAGCAGTTTACGCAGGGATAGCACTGAAGCTTTCTTT. It is translated as CASSLRRDSTEAFF.

This clonotype was recorded many times. The V call is TRBV12-3 or TRBV12-4, the J call TRBJ2-1, with 7 bases aligning to TRBD2. The trim removed 4 bases at V and 12 bases at J, leaving 12 bases unmatched. This CDR3 is built from 14 residues. The CDR3 sequence: CASSSNAKTSPQFF. In DNA, the CDR3 is TGTGCCAGCAGTTCCAACGCAAAGACTAGCCCGCAGTTCTTC.

This clonotype was seen only a few times. CDR3 sequence (DNA): TGTGCCAGCAGCACCCTAACTACAGGGAACACTGAAGCTTTCTTT. This encodes CASSTLTTGNTEAFF. This rearrangement joins TRBV21-1 to TRBJ1-1; TRBD1 reflects the table's D call only, with no check against the DNA. TRBV21-1 is a pseudogene locus. CDR3 length equals 15 residues.

The chain links TRBV7-2 to TRBJ2-1, with 10 bases matching TRBD1. This CDR3 has 14 amino acids. Germline CDR1 and CDR2: SGHTA and FQGNSA. V trimming: 5 bases; J trimming: 9 bases; junction bases outside the gene matches: 7. For the CDR3, the DNA is TGTGCCAGCAGCAATATGGGACAGGGGAGTGAGCAGTTCTTC. It is translated as CASSNMGQGSEQFF.

This clonotype was seen many times. The chain has TRBV7-6 and TRBJ2-7; 7 nucleotides align to TRBD2. Germline CDR1 SGHVS, CDR2 FNYEAQ. The CDR3 is made up of 14 amino acids. V dropped 1 base and J dropped 7; count of bases not matched to a gene: 7. The CDR3 coding sequence is TGTGCCAGCAGCTTAGATACCGGGACTATAGAGCAGTACTTC. It specifies CASSLDTGTIEQYF.

This clonotype was seen more than once but under ten times. The chain joins TRBV11-2 to TRBJ2-7; the D gene is possibly TRBD1 (6 bases). Trimming shortened V by 5 bases and J by 2 bases, and 13 bases separated the two germline ends. The CDR3 runs to 14 residues. The V gene's germline CDR1 is SGHAT and CDR2 FQNNGV. Here the CDR3 DNA reads TGTGCCAGCAGCCTACGACAGGTCCCCTACGAGCAGTACTTC. This gives the protein CASSLRQVPYEQYF.

This clonotype was counted a single time. The chain links TRBV7-2 to TRBJ2-3; D not certain. CDR3 length equals 16 residues. Germline CDR1 is SGHTA and CDR2 is FQGNSA. V lost 0 bases and J 1 base, leaving 11 bases between the germline ends. In DNA, the CDR3 is TGTGCCAGCAGCTTAGCGCGTCAAATGGGCACAGATACGCAGTATTTT. Translated, it gives CASSLARQMGTDTQYF.

This clonotype was observed a few times. V and J are TRBV5-4 and TRBJ1-2; TRBD1 matches at 7 bases. The V gene end was trimmed by 5 bases and the J gene end by 0 bases; junction bases not matched to a gene: 10. The CDR3 has 16 amino acids. Per the germline V gene, CDR1 is SGHNT and CDR2 is YYREEE (reference sequence). In nucleotides, the CDR3 is TGTGCCAGCAGACGACAGGGACAGCAAGCTAACTATGGCTACACCTTC. It codes for CASRRQGQQANYGYTF.

Ten or more counts support this clonotype. The chain uses TRBV13 and TRBJ1-3; D not certain. This CDR3 is built from 14 residues. The germline V and J ends were trimmed by 5 bases and 0 bases, with 8 bases remaining between them. Germline CDR1 and CDR2: PRHDT and FYEKMQ (reference sequence). The CDR3 reads CASSRDRSGNTIYF. The CDR3 DNA follows: TGTGCCAGCAGCCGCGATCGCTCTGGAAACACCATATATTTT. Full variable domain (remainder filled in from reference TRBV13 and TRBJ1-3): AAGVIQSPRHLIKEKRETATLKCYPIPRHDTVYWYQQGPGQDPQFLISFYEKMQSDKGSIPDRFSAQQFSDYHSELNMSSLELGDSALYFCASSRDRSGNTIYFGEGSWLTVV.

This clonotype was observed many times. An end of the junction does not agree with germline; a read error may underlie this. The chain couples TRBV28 to TRBJ2-3, with 7 bases matching TRBD2. CDR1 MDHEN and CDR2 SYDVKM come from the germline V gene. CDR3 length: 16 residues. DNA of the CDR3: TGTGCCAGCAGTTCGTCAGCGGGAATCGGCACCGATACGCAGTATTTT. Its translation is CASSSSAGIGTDTQYF. The variable domain in full, with the rest retrieved from reference TRBV28 and TRBJ2-3, is DVKVTQSSRYLVKRTGEKVFLECVQDMDHENMFWYRQDPGLGLRLIYFSYDVKMKEKGDIPEGYSVSREKKERFSLILESASTNQTSMYLCASSSSAGIGTDTQYFGPGTRLTVL.

The chain joins TRBV5-1 to TRBJ1-1; maybe TRBD1 (6 bases). Trimming pared 0 bases from V and 5 bases from J, leaving 20 bases between. The CDR3 is 17 residues long. Looked up from germline, CDR1 is SGHRS and CDR2 is YFSETQ. This CDR3 is CASSLAGGAGLRTEAFF. DNA of the CDR3: TGCGCCAGCAGCTTGGCCGGGGGCGCGGGGTTAAGGACTGAAGCTTTCTTT.

This clonotype was counted at least ten times. V is TRBV5-1 and J is TRBJ2-6, with D uncertain. Germline-derived CDR1 and CDR2 are SGHRS and YFSETQ. The CDR3 totals 17 residues. Trimming took off 1 base at V and 1 base at J, with 12 bases between the two ends. CDR3 DNA sequence: TGCGCCAGCAGCTTGTCGGGCTCCGGTTCTGGGGCCAACGTCCTGACTTTC. It codes for CASSLSGSGSGANVLTF.

This clonotype was picked up a small number of times. The chain carries TRBV27 and TRBJ2-3; D may match TRBD1 or TRBD2 (6 bases each). This CDR3 spans 18 amino acids. Between the trimmed V and J ends, which lost 6 bases and 0 bases, there was a span of 22 bases. CDR1 MNHEY and CDR2 SMNVEV come from the germline V gene (reference sequence). For the CDR3, the DNA is TGTGCCAGCAGCCCCACAGGGCTGACTAGAAGGAGCACAGATACGCAGTATTTT. Protein sequence: CASSPTGLTRRSTDTQYF.

The chain carries TRBV29-1 and TRBJ2-1, with unresolved D. The V gene's germline CDR1 is SQVTM and CDR2 ANQGSEA. The CDR3 sequence is 14 residues long. The germline V and J ends were trimmed by 3 bases and 0 bases, with 9 bases remaining between them. CDR3 protein: CSVDTLSSYNEQFF. The DNA for the CDR3 is TGCAGCGTTGATACACTGAGCTCCTACAATGAGCAGTTCTTC.

This clonotype was seen repeatedly, ten times or more. The chain recombines TRBV6-2 or TRBV6-3 with TRBJ2-3; 7 bases line up with TRBD2. Germline CDR1 reads MNHEY; CDR2 reads SVGEGT. Trimming cost V 8 bases and J 7 bases; bases outside gene matches: 6. CDR3 length equals 12 residues. CDR3 in DNA: TGTGCCAGCGCTAGCGGCGTGAATACGCAGTATTTT. The encoded protein is CASASGVNTQYF.

This clonotype was picked up many times. V usage is TRBV9 and J usage is TRBJ2-7, with D unclear. In germline, CDR1 is SGDLS, CDR2 YYNGEE. The CDR3 contains 14 residues. Between the trimmed V and J ends, which lost 0 bases and 2 bases, there was a span of 9 bases. The CDR3 sequence: CASSVGGRPYEQYF. The CDR3 DNA reads as TGTGCCAGCAGCGTAGGGGGAAGGCCCTACGAGCAGTACTTC.

This clonotype occurred many times. The V gene is TRBV29-1, the J gene TRBJ2-3; unclear D gene. Germline values: CDR1 SQVTM, CDR2 ANQGSEA. Trimming shortened V by 3 bases and J by 6 bases, and 13 bases separated the two germline ends. There are 13 residues in the CDR3. This CDR3 reads CSVDRAWGDTQYF. DNA of the CDR3: TGCAGCGTTGATCGGGCCTGGGGTGATACGCAGTATTTT.

This clonotype was seen at least ten times. This chain links TRBV13 with TRBJ2-4, with D unresolved. This CDR3 has 12 amino acids. Germline V gives CDR1 PRHDT, CDR2 FYEKMQ (reference sequence). Trimming cost V 8 bases and J 8 bases, with 13 bases left between them. Written as DNA, the CDR3 is TGTGCCAGCGGAGAGAGACTTCACATTCAGTACTTC. This codes for CASGERLHIQYF.

Relative to its sample, this clonotype is medium-sized. This rearrangement joins TRBV20-1 to TRBJ2-1; the match to TRBD2 covers 11 bases. Losses at the gene ends were 3 bases for V and 4 bases for J; bases not matched to a gene: 2. Germline V CDR1 and CDR2: DFQATT, SNEGSKA (reference sequence). This CDR3 has 14 amino acids. CDR3 sequence: CSARGLAEYNEQFF. The CDR3, as DNA: TGCAGTGCTAGGGGACTAGCGGAGTACAATGAGCAGTTCTTC.

The chain recombines TRBV29-1 with TRBJ2-7; 13 bases are shared with TRBD2. Unmatched junction bases numbered 8, after V lost 6 bases and J lost 6 bases. This CDR3 has 14 amino acids. Germline CDR1 and CDR2: SQVTM and ANQGSEA. The CDR3 coding sequence is TGCAGCGTGTCTGGGACTAGCGGGACAGTCGAGCAGTACTTC. Translating it yields CSVSGTSGTVEQYF.

The table lists this clonotype with many counts. This chain connects TRBV3-1 to TRBJ2-3; D gene unclear. The CDR3 consists of 12 residues. In germline, CDR1 is LGHDT, CDR2 YNNKEL (reference sequence). V was cut by 4 bases and J by 2 bases, with 4 bases left in between. The CDR3: CASSRDTDTQYF. In DNA form, the CDR3 reads TGTGCCAGCAGCCGAGACACAGATACGCAGTATTTT.

This clonotype was recorded at least ten times. This chain uses TRBV12-3 or TRBV12-4 with TRBJ2-3, with 10 bases fitting TRBD2. After removal of 4 bases from V and 4 bases from J, the junction contained 14 bases not matched to a gene. CDR3 length: 18 residues. CDR3 residues: CASSSGASGRAGPDTQYF. CDR3 coding DNA: TGTGCCAGCAGTTCCGGAGCCAGCGGGAGGGCGGGCCCAGATACGCAGTATTTT.